This TCR beta chain was identified in a study of blood T cell repertoires in COVID-19. Study summary: The origin of the acute and convalescent COVID-19 samples was the United States, Italy and Spain. Nucleic acid was either cDNA or gDNA, and it came from T cells, B-cell-depleted T cells, or PBMCs.

Sequenced by immunoSEQ multiplex PCR; TCRdb stores in-frame clones only, minus some. The sample includes roughly 300,000 clones, just over 85% of them seen just once. This CDR3 spans 15 amino acids. V shed 1 base and J shed 2 bases, with 9 bases lying between them. Germline loops: CDR1 SGHVS, CDR2 FQNEAQ. Participants were aged about 18 to 100 years from approximately 24 US areas. Before being deemed recovered, Cohort 3 donors had two negative PCRs, clearance, or symptom resolution. The sequence was obtained from a woman aged 18-29 years who had recovered from COVID-19. Source material: PBMCs or T cells enriched from blood (not recorded which). This chain connects TRBV7-8 to TRBJ1-3, with a possible D match to TRBD1 (5 bases). The CDR3 loop is CASSLGGLPGNTIYF. Here the CDR3 DNA reads TGTGCCAGCAGCTTAGGGGGCCTGCCTGGAAACACCATATATTTT.